This TCR beta chain was recorded in a study of T cell changes during pregnancy in multiple sclerosis. Generated by immunoSEQ multiplex PCR, the TCRdb table keeps only in-frame clones and is missing some. The repertoire holds tens of thousands of clones, over 80% seen once, with roughly 7% in the top ten. Germline CDR1 and CDR2: WNHNN and SYGVQD (reference sequence). This CDR3 contains 14 residues. V lost 3 bases and J lost 7; bases outside the gene matches: 6. The sample was CD8+ T cells from peripheral blood mononuclear cells, taken in the third trimester of pregnancy. The chain is built from TRBV10-1 and TRBJ2-1, with 7 bases matching TRBD1. This TCR was sampled from a female donor with multiple sclerosis, enrolled in a pregnancy study. The CDR3 DNA follows: TGCGCCAGCAGTGAACAGACAGGGATGAATGAGCAGTTCTTC. It specifies CASSEQTGMNEQFF.